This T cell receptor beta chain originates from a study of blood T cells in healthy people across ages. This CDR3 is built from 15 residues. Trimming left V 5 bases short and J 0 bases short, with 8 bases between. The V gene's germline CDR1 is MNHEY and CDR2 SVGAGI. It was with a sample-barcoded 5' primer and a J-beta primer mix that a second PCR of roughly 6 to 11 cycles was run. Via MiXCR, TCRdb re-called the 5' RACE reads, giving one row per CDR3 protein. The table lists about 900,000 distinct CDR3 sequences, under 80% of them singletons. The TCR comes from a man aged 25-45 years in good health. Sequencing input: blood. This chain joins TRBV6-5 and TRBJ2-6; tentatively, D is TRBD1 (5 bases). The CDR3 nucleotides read TGTGCCAGCAGTGTACAGGTCTCTGGGGCCAACGTCCTGACTTTC. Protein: CASSVQVSGANVLTF.